The clone carrying this T cell receptor beta chain was seen at least ten times. TCRdb re-analysed the 5' RACE reads in MiXCR, keeping a single row per CDR3 protein. The sample carries 110,000 or so distinct CDR3 sequences, 7.2% recorded once. This entry belongs to a study of T cells after yellow fever vaccination. The V and J ends lost 3 bases and 7 bases respectively, with 12 bases between them. CDR1 and CDR2 from the germline V gene are ENHRY and SYGVKD. The CDR3 runs 13 residues. This clonotype was obtained from a man aged 18 to 35 who received the YFV17D yellow fever vaccine. This chain links TRBV10-3 with TRBJ1-2, with D uncertain. The source was CD4+ T cells sorted from PBMCs, collected roughly 46 days after the first yellow fever vaccination. In DNA form, the CDR3 reads TGTGCCATCAGTGACGGACCCCTCGCTGGCTACACCTTC. Translation gives CAISDGPLAGYTF.